Listed below are T cell receptor beta chains from one sample, sequenced in a study of Ad26.COV2.S vaccination and SARS-CoV-2 variants. Sequencing was performed with immunoSEQ multiplex PCR; in TCRdb, only in-frame clones are kept and a portion is missing. In the table there are hundreds of thousands of clones, roughly 90% of which are singletons. The specimen comprised peripheral blood, sampled in a trial of Ad26.COV2.S vaccine versus placebo. Every receptor here comes from a person aged 18-65 years who received the Ad26.COV2.S COVID-19 vaccine or a placebo. CDR3s include the opening cysteine and the closing phenylalanine or tryptophan. D genes are given only for firm matches. Clone size, where shown, is once, few, many, or a class for clones that have expanded.

V: TRBV6-5; J: TRBJ1-4; size: .; D: .; DNA: TGTGCCAGCGCCCCGGTGTCAGGCAATGAAAAACTGTTTTTT; CDR3: CASAPVSGNEKLFF
V: TRBV3-1/TRBV3-2; J: TRBJ1-1; size: .; D: .; DNA: TGTGCCAGCAGCCCATATGGGGGCACTGAAGCTTTCTTT; CDR3: CASSPYGGTEAFF
V: TRBV5-6; J: TRBJ1-2; size: .; D: .; DNA: TGTGCCAGCAGCTTGGGGGAGGCACTCTATGGCTACACCTTC; CDR3: CASSLGEALYGYTF
V: TRBV11-2; J: TRBJ2-7; size: few; D: .; DNA: TGTGCCAGCAGACCCACCAGCGGACTCTCCTACGAGCAGTACTTC; CDR3: CASRPTSGLSYEQYF
V: TRBV3-1/TRBV3-2; J: TRBJ1-5; size: .; D: .; DNA: TGTGCCAGCAGCCAAGATGAGGACAGCTTAAATCAGCCCCAGCATTTT; CDR3: CASSQDEDSLNQPQHF
V: TRBV6-4; J: TRBJ2-2; size: .; D: TRBD2; DNA: TGTGCCAGCAGTGACTCGACTAGCGGGACCGGGGAGCTGTTTTTT; CDR3: CASSDSTSGTGELFF
V: TRBV6-5; J: TRBJ1-1; size: .; D: .; DNA: TGTGCCAGCACCTCGACAGAAGGGATAAACACTGAAGCTTTCTTT; CDR3: CASTSTEGINTEAFF
V: TRBV9; J: TRBJ2-1; size: .; D: TRBD1; DNA: TGTGCCAGCAGCGTAGTACAGGGGGCGCTTAATGAGCAGTTCTTC; CDR3: CASSVVQGALNEQFF
V: TRBV5-6; J: TRBJ2-2; size: .; D: .; DNA: TGTGCCAGCAGCTTGGCAGGGTTGCGTGACACCGGGGAGCTGTTTTTT; CDR3: CASSLAGLRDTGELFF
V: TRBV19; J: TRBJ1-1; size: once; D: .; DNA: TGTGCCAGTAGTATCGGCAGGGGTTCTGGAGCTTTCTTT; CDR3: CASSIGRGSGAFF
V: TRBV4-2; J: TRBJ2-5; size: .; D: .; DNA: TGTGCCAGCAGCCAAATGGGGGAAGAGACCCAGTACTTC; CDR3: CASSQMGEETQYF
V: TRBV10-3; J: TRBJ1-1; size: .; D: .; DNA: TGTGCCATCAGTGACTATAACACTGAAGCTTTCTTT; CDR3: CAISDYNTEAFF
V: TRBV6-5; J: TRBJ1-2; size: .; D: .; DNA: TGTGCCAGCACCCGACAGGTCAACTATGGCTACACCTTC; CDR3: CASTRQVNYGYTF
V: TRBV10-3; J: TRBJ2-7; size: .; D: .; DNA: TGTGCCATCAGTGAGCCCGGAGGGGTGGCCTACGAGCAGTACTTC; CDR3: CAISEPGGVAYEQYF
V: TRBV30; J: TRBJ1-2; size: .; D: .; DNA: TGTGCCTGGAGCCAGCTTTTAGGCTACACCTTC; CDR3: CAWSQLLGYTF
V: TRBV2; J: TRBJ2-5; size: .; D: TRBD2; DNA: TGTGCCAGCAGCGGCCTAGCGGGGGGGCGGGAGACCCAGTACTTC; CDR3: CASSGLAGGRETQYF
V: TRBV20-1; J: TRBJ2-3; size: .; D: TRBD2; DNA: TGCAGTGCTAGTGAGACTAGCGGGAGCACAGATACGCAGTATTTT; CDR3: CSASETSGSTDTQYF
V: TRBV6-5; J: TRBJ2-1; size: once; D: .; DNA: TGTGCCAGCTCGGTGGGAGCCCCGACCTACAATGAGCAGTTCTTC; CDR3: CASSVGAPTYNEQFF
V: TRBV7-2; J: TRBJ1-4; size: .; D: .; DNA: TGTGCCAGCAGCCCCGGGGGTCGTGCTGAAAAACTGTTTTTT; CDR3: CASSPGGRAEKLFF
V: TRBV19; J: TRBJ1-5; size: once; D: .; DNA: TGTGCCAGTAGTATAGAGTGGGGGAAGTATCAGCCCCAGCATTTT; CDR3: CASSIEWGKYQPQHF
V: TRBV4-2; J: TRBJ1-2; size: .; D: .; DNA: TGTGCCAGCAGCCAAGAGAGAGGGCAGGACTATGGCTACACCTTC; CDR3: CASSQERGQDYGYTF
V: TRBV6-5; J: TRBJ1-2; size: .; D: .; DNA: TGTGCCAGCAGTTACTCAGACAGTCTCCGCTTC; CDR3: CASSYSDSLRF
V: TRBV1; J: TRBJ2-5; size: .; D: .; DNA: TGCACCAGCAGCCGGGAGTCGGGCACAGGGTTCCAAGAGACCCAGTACTTC; CDR3: CTSSRESGTGFQETQYF
V: TRBV7-2; J: TRBJ2-3; size: .; D: .; DNA: TGTGCCAGCAGCTCGGGCGGCCGCGATACGCAGTATTTT; CDR3: CASSSGGRDTQYF
V: TRBV6-5; J: TRBJ2-2; size: once; D: .; DNA: TGTGCCAGCAGTTACCGATACAGGGCGACCGGGGAGCTGTTTTTT; CDR3: CASSYRYRATGELFF
V: TRBV11-2; J: TRBJ1-1; size: .; D: .; DNA: TGTGCCAGCAGCTTAAGGACAGCCAACACTGAAGCTTTCTTT; CDR3: CASSLRTANTEAFF
V: TRBV15; J: TRBJ2-2; size: .; D: TRBD1; DNA: TGTGCCACCAGCAGAATTCCCGGGGACAGGGGGCGAACCGGGGAGCTGTTTTTT; CDR3: CATSRIPGDRGRTGELFF
V: TRBV5-1; J: TRBJ2-1; size: .; D: .; DNA: TGCGCCAGCAGTTCCCCGGGATCGGGGAATGAGCAGTTCTTC; CDR3: CASSSPGSGNEQFF
V: TRBV6-1; J: TRBJ1-4; size: .; D: .; DNA: TGTGCCAGCAGTGAAACGAGGGCAGAAAAACTGTTTTTT; CDR3: CASSETRAEKLFF
V: TRBV11-3; J: TRBJ2-7; size: .; D: TRBD1; DNA: TGTGCCAGCAGCCCCCGGGACAGGGACGAGCAGTACTTC; CDR3: CASSPRDRDEQYF
V: TRBV27; J: TRBJ2-4; size: .; D: .; DNA: TGTGCCAGCAGTTCGACAGGTAGACCCAAAAACATTCAGTACTTC; CDR3: CASSSTGRPKNIQYF
V: TRBV29-1; J: TRBJ2-5; size: .; D: .; DNA: TGCAGCGTTGAAGGAGGACGACAAGAGACCCAGTACTTC; CDR3: CSVEGGRQETQYF
V: TRBV5-1; J: TRBJ2-7; size: .; D: .; DNA: TGCGCCAGCAGCTTAGTAGGAGGTGGCTACGAGCAGTACTTC; CDR3: CASSLVGGGYEQYF
V: TRBV30; J: TRBJ2-5; size: .; D: TRBD2; DNA: TGTGCCTGGTCGTCCGGGACTAGCGGGTGGGGGGAGACCCAGTACTTC; CDR3: CAWSSGTSGWGETQYF
V: TRBV29-1; J: TRBJ2-7; size: .; D: .; DNA: TGCAGCGTTTTGTGGCGAGGGGTCGAGCAGTACTTC; CDR3: CSVLWRGVEQYF
V: TRBV18; J: TRBJ2-2; size: .; D: .; DNA: TGTGCCAGCTCAACCGGACGGTACACCGGGGAGCTGTTTTTT; CDR3: CASSTGRYTGELFF
V: TRBV29-1; J: TRBJ2-1; size: .; D: TRBD2; DNA: TGCAGCGCCCGAAGCGGGGCGAGCTCCTACAATGAGCAGTTCTTC; CDR3: CSARSGASSYNEQFF
V: TRBV7-2; J: TRBJ2-3; size: .; D: .; DNA: TGTGCCAGCAGCTTAGGGGGGGCCAAAGATACGCAGTATTTT; CDR3: CASSLGGAKDTQYF
V: TRBV7-6; J: TRBJ1-4; size: .; D: .; DNA: TGTGCCAGCAGTTCTCCTGGGACGGCTACAACTAATGAAAAACTGTTTTTT; CDR3: CASSSPGTATTNEKLFF
V: TRBV6-5; J: TRBJ2-1; size: once; D: .; DNA: TGTGCCAGCAGTTCCCCGGGGTCCTACAATGAGCAGTTCTTC; CDR3: CASSSPGSYNEQFF
V: TRBV7-9; J: TRBJ2-7; size: .; D: .; DNA: TGTGCCAGCAGCTCCTACTACCCCCTCGGCTCCGAGCAGTACTTC; CDR3: CASSSYYPLGSEQYF
V: TRBV27; J: TRBJ1-5; size: once; D: .; DNA: TGTGCCAGCAGTTTAGTAGGGGGAGAGGGCAATCAGCCCCAGCATTTT; CDR3: CASSLVGGEGNQPQHF
V: TRBV10-3; J: TRBJ1-5; size: few; D: TRBD1; DNA: TGTGCCATCAGAGGGACAGTTGGTCAGCCCCAGCATTTT; CDR3: CAIRGTVGQPQHF
V: TRBV6-5; J: TRBJ2-3; size: .; D: .; DNA: TGTGCCAGCACCTATGGAGGGACGGGCACAGATACGCAGTATTTT; CDR3: CASTYGGTGTDTQYF
V: TRBV15; J: TRBJ2-7; size: .; D: .; DNA: TGTGCCACCAGCAGAGATCGGGGCGATCCCGAGCAGTACTTC; CDR3: CATSRDRGDPEQYF
V: TRBV10-3; J: TRBJ2-1; size: .; D: .; DNA: TGTGCCATCAGTGAGGGGACCCACAATGAGCAGTTCTTC; CDR3: CAISEGTHNEQFF
V: TRBV6-2/TRBV6-3; J: TRBJ2-7; size: .; D: .; DNA: TGTGCCAGCAGTTATGGGGTCCCCTACGAGCAGTACTTC; CDR3: CASSYGVPYEQYF
V: TRBV25-1; J: TRBJ2-2; size: .; D: .; DNA: TGTGCCAGCAGTGAGTCCCGGCAGGGCAACGCCGGGGAGCTGTTTTTT; CDR3: CASSESRQGNAGELFF
V: TRBV15; J: TRBJ2-3; size: .; D: .; DNA: TGTGCCACCAGCAGTAACCGACAGTCTAGCACAGATACGCAGTATTTT; CDR3: CATSSNRQSSTDTQYF
V: TRBV7-2; J: TRBJ1-6; size: .; D: .; DNA: TGTGCCAGCAGCTTGATGGCCCCTCGGGAATCACCCCTCCACTTT; CDR3: CASSLMAPRESPLHF
V: TRBV6-5; J: TRBJ2-7; size: .; D: TRBD2; DNA: TGTGCCAGCACCCGGGGACTAGGGTTTTACGAGCAGTACTTC; CDR3: CASTRGLGFYEQYF
V: TRBV11-2; J: TRBJ2-5; size: .; D: TRBD1; DNA: TGTGCCAGCAGTCCGGGACAGGGGGCCCAAGAGACCCAGTACTTC; CDR3: CASSPGQGAQETQYF
V: TRBV7-9; J: TRBJ2-7; size: .; D: .; DNA: TGTGCCAGCAGCTTAGACTGGACTTCCTACGAGCAGTACTTC; CDR3: CASSLDWTSYEQYF
V: TRBV6-5; J: TRBJ1-1; size: few; D: .; DNA: TGTGCCAGCAGGGAGAGAGGGGAAATCACTGAAGCTTTCTTT; CDR3: CASRERGEITEAFF
V: TRBV5-1; J: TRBJ2-5; size: .; D: .; DNA: TGCGCCAGCAGCTTGGGGGCAGGGGTTCAGACCCAGTACTTC; CDR3: CASSLGAGVQTQYF
V: TRBV19; J: TRBJ1-2; size: .; D: TRBD1; DNA: TGTGCCAGTAGCCCGGACAGGGGGAGCTATGGCTACACCTTC; CDR3: CASSPDRGSYGYTF
V: TRBV10-3; J: TRBJ1-1; size: few; D: .; DNA: TGTGCCATCAGTGTCTCCGTCAACACTGAAGCTTTCTTT; CDR3: CAISVSVNTEAFF
V: TRBV19; J: TRBJ1-1; size: .; D: .; DNA: TGTGCCAGTTTCTTGAGGGAGTCGGTGAACACTGAAGCTTTCTTT; CDR3: CASFLRESVNTEAFF
V: TRBV6-5; J: TRBJ2-6; size: .; D: .; DNA: TGTGCCAGCTCCGACTCTGGGGCCAACGTCCTGACTTTC; CDR3: CASSDSGANVLTF